The sample holds a few counts of the clone carrying this T cell receptor beta chain. The antigen is undetermined. The sample is drawn from a study of cytomegalovirus exposure and HLA in healthy donors. Study-wide points: Researchers left out some V segments, among them TRBV6-2 and TRBV6-3, as indistinguishable. Some TCR beta chains (around 180 of them) were listed as cytomegalovirus-associated. The CMV antigen specificity of a few CMV-associated chains was confirmed through in vitro analysis.

Primers: 60 Vbeta forward and 13 Jbeta reverse. Clones were read by immunoSEQ multiplex PCR, and TCRdb kept only the in-frame ones, dropping some. Of 55,000 to 65,000 clones listed, around 83% are singletons. Germline V gene data show CDR1 as MNHEY and CDR2 as SVGAGI. This CDR3 spans 14 amino acids. Trimming took 5 bases from V and 5 from J, leaving 15 bases between them. This receptor was taken from a human donor in good health. V usage is TRBV6-5 and J usage is TRBJ1-2; a possible D gene is TRBD1 (6 bases). The sequenced sample consisted of PBMCs. The CDR3 reads CASSPTGPAYGYTF. The DNA of the CDR3 is TGTGCCAGCAGTCCTACAGGGCCCGCTTATGGCTACACCTTC.